This entry describes one TCR beta chain. The target antigen is unknown. This entry is derived from a study of cytomegalovirus exposure and HLA in healthy donors. Researchers ran the PCR with 60 Vbeta and 13 Jbeta primers. Only in-frame clones appear in the TCRdb table, and some are missing; sequencing was by immunoSEQ multiplex PCR. Altogether roughly 140,000 clones are present, roughly 80% being singletons, with the ten largest covering 2.5% to 3.5%. V shed 4 bases, J shed 9 bases, and the junction held 16 bases outside the gene matches. The CDR3 length is 16 residues. The germline gives CDR1 SGDLS, CDR2 YYNGEE. General study findings and limits: Altogether, some 170 TCR beta chains were recorded as cytomegalovirus-associated. Immune exposure data for these donors was limited to CMV serostatus. The study reported that TCR beta sequences accurately predicted HLA-A and HLA-B alleles in most subjects. Among TCR beta chains of equal frequency, HLA-associated ones were more clonally expanded in a later analysis.

This clonotype originated in a man aged 40-49 years in good health and CMV-seropositive. The sequencing sample was made of PBMCs. The chain links TRBV9 to TRBJ2-1; 7 bases map to TRBD2. Here the CDR3 reads CASSTPVAGVGIEQFF. Here the CDR3 DNA reads TGTGCCAGCAGCACTCCTGTCGCGGGAGTGGGTATTGAGCAGTTCTTC.